The 21 T cell receptor beta chains below all came from one sample that was sequenced in a study of cytotoxic CD8 clonotypes in ibrutinib-treated CLL (dated by TCRdb to the early 2020s). Library creation used the immunoSEQ multiplex PCR assay. TCRdb's version of the immuneACCESS table is confined to in-frame rearrangements and falls short of the full clone set. An unresolved V gene accounts for under half of the shortfall where checked; the remainder is of unknown origin. The sample data list over 95,000 clones, and roughly 57% of these were observed just once. Under 45% of the sample lies in the top ten. Per the publication, the time point label means: 20 to 25 months on ibrutinib. The source was PBMCs, collected after 24 months of ibrutinib treatment. These receptors all stem from a human donor with chronic lymphocytic leukemia.

This chain joins TRBV5-1 and TRBJ2-5; 9 nucleotides line up with TRBD2. V shed 0 bases, J shed 5 bases, and the junction held 11 bases outside the gene matches. This CDR3 has 17 residues. Germline V gene sequence: CDR1 SGHRS, CDR2 YFSETQ. CDR3 bases: TGCGCCAGCAGCTTGGGCGCTGGTAGCGGGGGCAGTGAGACCCAGTACTTC. It yields the protein CASSLGAGSGGSETQYF. The entire variable domain, with the rest obtained from reference TRBV5-1 and TRBJ2-5, is as follows: KAGVTQTPRYLIKTRGQQVTLSCSPISGHRSVSWYQQTPGQGLQFLFEYFSETQRNKGNFPGRFSGRQFSNSRSEMNVSTLELGDSALYLCASSLGAGSGGSETQYFGPGTRLLVL.

In this sample, this clone turned up a few times. The chain is built from TRBV6-5 and TRBJ1-2; D is unclear. The V gene lost 4 bases and the J gene lost 6 bases, with 12 bases spanning the gap. Germline CDR1 MNHEY, CDR2 SVGAGI. This CDR3 spans 13 amino acids. The CDR3 bases are TGTGCCAGCAGTTTTAGGGCAGGTCATGGCTACACCTTC. Translated: CASSFRAGHGYTF.

This clone showed up many times. The same CDR3 arises from other DNA sequences in this sample as well. This chain connects TRBV25-1 to TRBJ1-6; perhaps TRBD1 as D (5 bases). The CDR3 is 14 residues long. Trimming stripped 1 base from V and 7 bases from J, with 8 bases between. The germline V gene encodes CDR1 MGHDK and CDR2 SYGVNS. As DNA, the CDR3 is TGTGCCAGCAGTGAATCAGGGAGGAATTCACCCCTCCACTTT. Translated: CASSESGRNSPLHF.

The chain employs TRBV27 and TRBJ2-1, with 8 bases aligning to TRBD1. Germline values: CDR1 MNHEY, CDR2 SMNVEV (reference sequence). V was clipped by 5 bases and J by 5 bases; unmatched bases: 8. The length of the CDR3 is 15 residues. The chain's CDR3 is CASSHGTGRDNEQFF. In DNA, the CDR3 is TGTGCCAGCAGTCACGGGACAGGTCGTGACAATGAGCAGTTCTTC.

This clone was observed a few times. This chain connects TRBV29-1 to TRBJ1-2; D is uncertain. The CDR3 is made up of 12 amino acids. CDR1 and CDR2 from the germline V gene are SQVTM and ANQGSEA. V lost 0 bases and J 5 bases, leaving 7 bases between the germline ends. The CDR3 reads CSVEERSYGYTF. DNA for the CDR3: TGCAGCGTTGAAGAGAGATCATATGGCTACACCTTC.

V is TRBV6-5 and J is TRBJ2-7, with D perhaps matching TRBD1 (6 bases). The CDR3 loop spans 14 amino acids. Germline V gene data show CDR1 as MNHEY and CDR2 as SVGAGI. Trimming pared 7 bases from V and 1 base from J, leaving 14 bases between. CDR3 bases: TGTGCCAGCAAGCCCGTAGGGACATCCTACGAGCAGTACTTC. As protein: CASKPVGTSYEQYF.

V and J are TRBV21-1 and TRBJ2-1; the table's D call TRBD2 went unverified against the DNA. TRBV21-1 represents a pseudogene. This CDR3 comprises 15 residues. The CDR3 region has the DNA TGTGCCACCCCATGTCCGGTAAACGTTTACAATGAGCAGTTCTTC. This encodes CATPCPVNVYNEQFF.

There are many counts of this clone. J is TRBJ1-2 and V is TRBV29-1; TRBD1 aligns across 8 bases. The germline CDR1 and CDR2 sequences are SQVTM and ANQGSEA. The CDR3 spans 13 residues. Trimming took 7 bases from V and 2 from J; bases not matched to a gene: 6. CDR3 nucleotides: TGCAGCGGATGGACAGGGCCAAACTATGGCTACACCTTC. Translation: CSGWTGPNYGYTF.

This clone has a handful of counts. J is TRBJ2-7 and V is TRBV6-6; the D gene is possibly TRBD1 (6 bases). The length of the CDR3 is 15 residues. Trimming shortened V by 5 bases and J by 3 bases, and 17 bases separated the two germline ends. Looked up from germline, CDR1 is MNHNY and CDR2 is SVGAGI (reference sequence). The CDR3 is CASSQGTRSNYEQYF. The CDR3 bases are TGTGCCAGCAGTCAGGGGACAAGGAGTAACTACGAGCAGTACTTC.

The chain couples TRBV30 to TRBJ2-2, with 8 bases identical to TRBD1. Trimming at V came to 3 bases and at J to 5 bases, leaving 8 bases not matched to a gene. Germline V gene lookup returns CDR1 GTSNPN and CDR2 SVGIG (reference sequence). The CDR3 has 15 residues. CDR3: CAWRGRDRPTGELFF. The CDR3 DNA is TGTGCCTGGAGGGGCCGGGACAGGCCTACCGGGGAGCTGTTTTTT. Based on the CDR3 plus reference TRBV30 and TRBJ2-2, the full variable domain is SQTIHQWPATLVQPVGSPLSLECTVEGTSNPNLYWYRQAAGRGLQLLFYSVGIGQISSEVPQNLSASRPQDRQFILSSKKLLLSDSGFYLCAWRGRDRPTGELFFGEGSRLTVL.

The chain employs TRBV30 and TRBJ2-7, with D tentatively TRBD1 or TRBD2 (6 bases each). The CDR3 runs to 14 residues. Trimming pared 2 bases from V and 6 bases from J, leaving 17 bases between. Germline lookup yields CDR1 GTSNPN and CDR2 SVGIG (reference sequence). CDR3 amino acids: CAWSLGGGRGEQYF. The CDR3 bases are TGTGCCTGGAGTCTCGGAGGGGGGCGGGGCGAGCAGTACTTC.

The chain joins TRBV27 to TRBJ2-5, with D possibly being TRBD1 or TRBD2 (6 bases each). Germline V gene data show CDR1 as MNHEY and CDR2 as SMNVEV (reference sequence). CDR3 length: 15 amino acids. Trimming took off 5 bases at V and 4 bases at J, with 17 bases between the two ends. The CDR3 region is CASSPIRGLGETQYF. The CDR3 coding sequence is TGTGCCAGCAGTCCTATCCGGGGGCTCGGAGAGACCCAGTACTTC.

The V call is TRBV7-2, the J call TRBJ2-2, with unresolved D. The V end lost 4 bases, the J end lost 4 bases, and 7 bases lay between the germline ends. The germline V gene has CDR1 SGHTA and CDR2 FQGNSA. The CDR3 loop spans 13 amino acids. The CDR3 DNA reads TGTGCCAGCAGCTCCTCCCCCACCGGGGAGCTGTTTTTT. This codes for CASSSSPTGELFF.

J is TRBJ1-6 and V is TRBV5-1; D might be TRBD1 (6 bases). V lost 0 bases, J lost 9 bases, and 13 bases lay in between. Germline V lookup: CDR1 SGHRS, CDR2 YFSETQ. The CDR3 sequence is 15 residues long. The CDR3 loop reads CASSLEGGASSPLHF. The CDR3 bases are TGCGCCAGCAGCTTGGAGGGGGGGGCGAGTTCACCCCTCCACTTT.

The chain carries TRBV4-1 and TRBJ2-7; either TRBD1 or TRBD2 may supply D (5 bases each). Germline values: CDR1 MGHRA, CDR2 YSYEKL. Trimming took off 2 bases at V and 3 bases at J, with 14 bases between the two ends. The CDR3 has 15 amino acids. The CDR3 DNA reads TGCGCCAGCAGCCAAATGAGAGGGGCCCTCTACGAGCAGTACTTC. This encodes CASSQMRGALYEQYF.

The chain joins TRBV28 to TRBJ1-2; 7 bases map to TRBD1. Per germline, CDR1 MDHEN and CDR2 SYDVKM. This CDR3 has 14 amino acids. V lost 4 bases and J lost 8; bases outside the gene matches: 10. CDR3 bases: TGTGCCAGCAGTTCACAGGACAGGTTGGGCGGCTACACCTTC. Its translation is CASSSQDRLGGYTF.

The rearrangement joins TRBV25-1 to TRBJ1-1, with 7 bases that match TRBD1. Germline CDR1 is MGHDK and CDR2 is SYGVNS. The CDR3 runs to 13 residues. The V and J ends lost 8 bases and 2 bases, in that order; junction bases with no gene match: 5. The CDR3 loop reads CASLDRVNTEAFF. As DNA, the CDR3 is TGTGCCAGCCTAGACAGGGTCAACACTGAAGCTTTCTTT.

The rearrangement joins TRBV28 to TRBJ2-7; the match to TRBD1 covers 10 bases. Unmatched junction bases numbered 9, after V lost 9 bases and J lost 4 bases. The CDR3 has 14 amino acids. Germline-derived CDR1 and CDR2 are MDHEN and SYDVKM. CDR3 bases: TGTGCCAGTACGACCGGGACAGGGGTGTACGAGCAGTACTTC. It encodes CASTTGTGVYEQYF. Full variable domain (outside the CDR3, taken from reference TRBV28 and TRBJ2-7): DVKVTQSSRYLVKRTGEKVFLECVQDMDHENMFWYRQDPGLGLRLIYFSYDVKMKEKGDIPEGYSVSREKKERFSLILESASTNQTSMYLCASTTGTGVYEQYFGPGTRLTVT.

The table lists this clone with a few counts. The rearrangement joins TRBV7-8 to TRBJ1-2; D not certain. V shed 1 base and J shed 4 bases, with 10 bases lying between them. Germline V gives CDR1 SGHVS, CDR2 FQNEAQ. The CDR3 length is 14 residues. The CDR3 reads CASSLEQRVYGYTF. The DNA of the CDR3 is TGTGCCAGCAGCTTAGAACAGAGGGTCTATGGCTACACCTTC.

This clone was recorded once. The chain recombines TRBV19 with TRBJ2-5; the match to TRBD2 covers 14 bases. J gave up 7 bases and V 8 bases, and 15 bases lay outside the gene matches. Germline V lookup: CDR1 LNHDA, CDR2 SQIVND (reference sequence). The CDR3 totals 17 residues. In nucleotides, the CDR3 is TGTGCCAGTCGACCGGGACTAGCGGGGGACCCATATCGGACCCAGTACTTC. It is translated as CASRPGLAGDPYRTQYF. Full variable domain (outside the CDR3, taken from reference TRBV19 and TRBJ2-5): DGGITQSPKYLFRKEGQNVTLSCEQNLNHDAMYWYRQDPGQGLRLIYYSQIVNDFQKGDIAEGYSVSREKKESFPLTVTSAQKNPTAFYLCASRPGLAGDPYRTQYFGPGTRLLVL.

The V call is TRBV28, the J call TRBJ2-5; TRBD2 matches at 12 bases. The germline V gene encodes CDR1 MDHEN and CDR2 SYDVKM. V was pared by 4 bases and J by 5 bases, with 8 bases of the junction left unmatched. This CDR3 region has 16 residues. The CDR3 loop is CASSSASGGAVETQYF. CDR3 nucleotide sequence: TGTGCCAGCAGTTCTGCTAGCGGGGGGGCCGTTGAGACCCAGTACTTC.